This T cell receptor (beta chain) was sequenced in a study of T cell clones after liver transplantation. Overall study context: As an antigen-independent comparator, third-party-reactive TCRbeta sequences came from pre-transplant mixed lymphocyte reactions. Three of the eight recipients were HCV-positive; the rest had non-autoimmune, non-viral transplant indications.

Data came from immunoSEQ multiplex PCR; TCRdb stores just in-frame clones and leaves some out. The sample contains 85,000 to 110,000 clones, about 86% of which appear only once. J lost 3 bases, V lost 2 bases, and 6 bases had no gene match. The CDR3 has 17 amino acids. CDR1 and CDR2 (germline): SGHDT, YYEEEE. This TCR was sampled from a human patient who received a liver transplant. These T cells may partly come from the graft donor. The sequencing used CD4+ T cells from blood, collected approximately 50 months after liver transplant. The V and J genes are TRBV5-6 and TRBJ2-7; the match to TRBD2 covers 15 bases. CDR3 in amino acids: CASSFRTSGRAGYEQYF. CDR3 nucleotides: TGTGCCAGCAGCTTCCGGACTAGCGGGAGGGCCGGCTACGAGCAGTACTTC.